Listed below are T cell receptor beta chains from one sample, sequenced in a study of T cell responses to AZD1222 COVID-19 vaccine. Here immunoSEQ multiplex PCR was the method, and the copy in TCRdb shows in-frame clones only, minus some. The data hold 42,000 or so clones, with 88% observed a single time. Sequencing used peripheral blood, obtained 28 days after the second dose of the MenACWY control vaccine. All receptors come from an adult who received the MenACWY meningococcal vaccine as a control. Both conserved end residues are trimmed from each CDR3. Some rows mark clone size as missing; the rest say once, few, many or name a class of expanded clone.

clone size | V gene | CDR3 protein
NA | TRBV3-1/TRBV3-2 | ASSEPTVSYEQY
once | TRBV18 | ASSPVRGEQY
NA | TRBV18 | ASSSTGSPSYEQY
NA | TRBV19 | ASRPRTGPDAQY
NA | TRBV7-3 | ASSRGTGVSEAF
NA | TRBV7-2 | ASSLSGTGVEQY
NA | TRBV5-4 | ASKEELAGVYYNEQF
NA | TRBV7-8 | ASSSGRGPYNEQF
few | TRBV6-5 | ASSSMAGKGAEQF
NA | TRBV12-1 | ASSQDRGPYNEQF
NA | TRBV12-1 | ASSFGPGANSYEQY
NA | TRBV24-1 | ATRGVPGTEAF
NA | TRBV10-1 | ASLNSPLH
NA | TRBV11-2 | ASSLVGTGPTGELF
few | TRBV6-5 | ASTLPGNSNQPQH
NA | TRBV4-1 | ASSHSVSLRQQPKAAEQF
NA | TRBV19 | ASKRSGGGSGQF
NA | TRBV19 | ASSILAGGGETQY
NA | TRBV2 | ASSENLAGVETQY
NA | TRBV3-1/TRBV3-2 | ASSQPQLAGVNEQY
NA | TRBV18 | ASSPRGTATNEKLF
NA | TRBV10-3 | ATIFSAIYNEQF
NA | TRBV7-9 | ATTGRHFLNYGYT
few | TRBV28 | ASSYREETQY
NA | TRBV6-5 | ASSMIGGHEQY
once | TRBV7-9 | ASSFEGRTDTQY
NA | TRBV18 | ASTMDSKNTEAF
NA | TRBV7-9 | ASSLFRRGDEQY
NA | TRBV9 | ASSVDLHNEQF
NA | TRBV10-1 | ASSDGNSGNTIY
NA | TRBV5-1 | ASSLGWGRSAGELF
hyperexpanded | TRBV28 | ASSGGTSSWTSGRNTQY
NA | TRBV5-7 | ASRGLAGGTDTQY
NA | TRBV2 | ASSEGPGRVIGYT
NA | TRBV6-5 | ASSPRQGNSPLH
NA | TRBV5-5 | ASSLDFQGNYGYT
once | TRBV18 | ASSPPGTSGGYEQY
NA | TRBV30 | AWSRGTDTQY
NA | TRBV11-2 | ASTSIAGELF
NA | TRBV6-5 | ATIPDYGYT